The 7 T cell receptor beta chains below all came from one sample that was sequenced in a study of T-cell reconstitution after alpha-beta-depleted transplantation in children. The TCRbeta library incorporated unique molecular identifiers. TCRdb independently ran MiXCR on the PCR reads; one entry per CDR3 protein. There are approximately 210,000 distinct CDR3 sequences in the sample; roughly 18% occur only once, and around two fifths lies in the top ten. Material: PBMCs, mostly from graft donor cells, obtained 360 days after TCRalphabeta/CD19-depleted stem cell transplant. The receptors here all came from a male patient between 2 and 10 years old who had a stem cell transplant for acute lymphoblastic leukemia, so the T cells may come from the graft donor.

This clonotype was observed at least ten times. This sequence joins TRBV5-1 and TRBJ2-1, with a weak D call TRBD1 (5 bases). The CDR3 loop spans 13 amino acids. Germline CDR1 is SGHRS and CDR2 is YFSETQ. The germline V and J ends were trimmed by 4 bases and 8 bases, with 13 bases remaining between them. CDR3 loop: CASSSPGNDEQFF. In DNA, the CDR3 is TGCGCCAGCAGCAGTCCAGGGAATGATGAGCAGTTCTTC.

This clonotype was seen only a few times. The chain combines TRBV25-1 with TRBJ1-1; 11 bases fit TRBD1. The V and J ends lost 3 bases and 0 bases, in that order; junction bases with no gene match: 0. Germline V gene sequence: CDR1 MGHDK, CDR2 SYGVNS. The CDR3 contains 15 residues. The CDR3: CASSEDRGLNTEAFF. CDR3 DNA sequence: TGTGCCAGCAGTGAGGACAGGGGGCTGAACACTGAAGCTTTCTTT.

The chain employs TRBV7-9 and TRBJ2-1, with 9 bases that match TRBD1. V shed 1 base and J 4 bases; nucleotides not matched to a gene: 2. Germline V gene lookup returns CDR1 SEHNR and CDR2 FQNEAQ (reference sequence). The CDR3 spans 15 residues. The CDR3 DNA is TGTGCCAGCAGCTTAGGGGACAGGGAATACAATGAGCAGTTCTTC. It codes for CASSLGDREYNEQFF.

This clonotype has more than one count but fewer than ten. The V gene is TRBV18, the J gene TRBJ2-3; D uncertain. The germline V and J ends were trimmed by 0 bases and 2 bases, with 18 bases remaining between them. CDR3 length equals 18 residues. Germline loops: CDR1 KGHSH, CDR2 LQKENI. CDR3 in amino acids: CASSPPFGPHHHTDTQYF. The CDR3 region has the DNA TGTGCCAGCTCACCACCGTTCGGGCCCCACCATCACACAGATACGCAGTATTTT.

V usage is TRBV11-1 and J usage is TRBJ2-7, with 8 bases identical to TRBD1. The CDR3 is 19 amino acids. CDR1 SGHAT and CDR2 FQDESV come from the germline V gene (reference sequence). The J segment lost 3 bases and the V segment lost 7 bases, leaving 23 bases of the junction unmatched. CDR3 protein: CASTTQGALGNVGIYEQYF. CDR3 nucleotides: TGTGCCAGCACCACCCAGGGGGCGCTGGGTAACGTCGGTATCTACGAGCAGTACTTC.

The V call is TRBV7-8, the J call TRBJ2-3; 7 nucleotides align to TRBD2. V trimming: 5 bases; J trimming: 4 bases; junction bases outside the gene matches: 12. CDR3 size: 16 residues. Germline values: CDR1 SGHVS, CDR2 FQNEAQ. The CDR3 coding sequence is TGTGCCAGCAGCACCCCAGGGCGGGAGTCTTCAGATACGCAGTATTTT. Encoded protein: CASSTPGRESSDTQYF.

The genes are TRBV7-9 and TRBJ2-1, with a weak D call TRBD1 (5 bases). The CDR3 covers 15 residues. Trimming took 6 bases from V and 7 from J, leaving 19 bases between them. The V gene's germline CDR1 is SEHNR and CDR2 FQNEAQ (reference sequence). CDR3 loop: CASSQRQSIENEQFF. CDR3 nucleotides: TGTGCCAGCAGTCAAAGACAGTCTATTGAGAATGAGCAGTTCTTC.